This TCR beta chain derives from a study of blood T cell repertoires in COVID-19. For the study at large: The United States, Italy and Spain supplied acute and convalescent COVID-19 samples. Nucleic acid was either cDNA or gDNA, and it came from T cells, B-cell-depleted T cells, or PBMCs.

In the authors' methods: Scientists estimated how many nucleated cells there were by amplifying reference gene primers. Here immunoSEQ multiplex PCR was the method, and the copy in TCRdb shows in-frame clones only, minus some. V, J and clone size are those of that table, while D and trimming were read from the DNA. The table shows 250,000 to 300,000 clones, with around 87% occurring only once. The germline V gene encodes CDR1 SGHTA and CDR2 FQGTGA. V dropped 4 bases and J dropped 9 bases, with 16 bases sitting between them. CDR3 length: 14 amino acids. The chain carries TRBV7-3 and TRBJ1-5; tentatively, D is TRBD1 (5 bases). The sequence came from a woman aged 45-65 years who had recovered from COVID-19. The specimen sequenced was peripheral blood. The CDR3 DNA reads TGTGCCAGCAGCTCAACCGGGGGGGGATCGCCCCAGCATTTT. This translates into CASSSTGGGSPQHF.